The clone carrying this T cell receptor beta chain was seen repeatedly, ten times or more. The template for TCR beta VDJ and CDR3 sequence profiling was genomic DNA. In TCRdb, the reads were re-called with MiXCR into one record per CDR3 protein. The profile covers hundreds of thousands of distinct CDR3 sequences, with around a third appearing a single time and less than 1% taken by the ten largest. The CDR3 consists of 16 residues. Germline CDR1 reads LNHNV; CDR2 reads YYDKDF (reference sequence). The V gene end was trimmed by 3 bases and the J gene end by 5 bases; junction bases not matched to a gene: 7. The sample originates from a study of CD8+CD57+ T cells in acquired aplastic anemia. Study-level information: Sorted CD4+ and CD8+ cells yielded roughly 3.1 ug of DNA on average.

Sequenced patients had shown CD8+CD57+ cell expansion by flow cytometry. The blood sampling took place in patients who had so far received no therapy. The J gene is TRBJ2-3, the V gene TRBV15, with 11 bases that match TRBD1. The sequenced sample was sorted CD4+, CD8+, or CD8+CD57+ T cells (not recorded which) from PBMCs. This clonotype originated in a human donor with aplastic anemia. CDR3 loop: CATSRWTGGAGDTQYF. The DNA of the CDR3 is TGTGCCACCAGCAGGTGGACAGGGGGCGCGGGAGATACGCAGTATTTT.